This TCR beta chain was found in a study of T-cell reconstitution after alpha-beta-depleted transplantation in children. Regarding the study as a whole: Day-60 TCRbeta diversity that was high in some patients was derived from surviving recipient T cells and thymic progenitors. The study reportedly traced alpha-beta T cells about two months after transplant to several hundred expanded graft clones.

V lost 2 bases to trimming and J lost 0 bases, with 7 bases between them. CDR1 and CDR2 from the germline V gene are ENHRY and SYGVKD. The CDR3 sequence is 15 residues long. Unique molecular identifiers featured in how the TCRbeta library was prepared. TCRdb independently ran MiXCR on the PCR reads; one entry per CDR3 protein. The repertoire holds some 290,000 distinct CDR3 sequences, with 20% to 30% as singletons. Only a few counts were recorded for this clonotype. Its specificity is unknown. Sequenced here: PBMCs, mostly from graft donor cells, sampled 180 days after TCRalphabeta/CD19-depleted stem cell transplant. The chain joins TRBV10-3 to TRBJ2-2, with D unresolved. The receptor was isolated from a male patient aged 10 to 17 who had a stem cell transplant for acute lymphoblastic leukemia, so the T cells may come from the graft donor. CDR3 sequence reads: CAISEPRSNTGELFF. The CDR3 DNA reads TGTGCCATCAGTGAGCCGCGGTCGAACACCGGGGAGCTGTTTTTT.